The source of this T cell receptor (beta chain) is a study of identical twins. TCRdb passed the 5' RACE reads through MiXCR, listing each CDR3 protein once. The data hold roughly 720,000 distinct CDR3 sequences, with roughly 18% observed a single time. In addition, the sample was reused for a study of T cells expressing NK-cell markers. That report notes: The study found dominant NKG2C+ clonotypes at roughly 1.0-7.0% of CD8+ T cells in about six donors.

Specimen: PBMCs. This receptor was obtained from a woman under 30 in good health.

The CDR3 sequence: CSARDRVFTEAFF. In nucleotides, the CDR3 is TGCAGTGCCCGGGACAGGGTATTCACTGAAGCTTTCTTT. V usage is TRBV20-1 and J usage is TRBJ1-1; 9 positions match TRBD1. Germline CDR1 and CDR2: DFQATT and SNEGSKA (reference sequence). Germline trimming cut 6 bases from V and 4 bases from J; bases unmatched to any gene: 6. There are 13 residues in the CDR3.